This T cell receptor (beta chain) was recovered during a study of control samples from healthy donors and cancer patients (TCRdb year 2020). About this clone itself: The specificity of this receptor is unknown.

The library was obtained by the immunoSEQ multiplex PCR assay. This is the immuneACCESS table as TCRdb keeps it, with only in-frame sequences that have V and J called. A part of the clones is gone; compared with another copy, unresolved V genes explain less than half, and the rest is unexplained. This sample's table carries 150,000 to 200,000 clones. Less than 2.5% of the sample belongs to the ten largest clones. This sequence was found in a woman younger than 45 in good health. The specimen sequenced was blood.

The DNA reads TGTGCCAGCAGCTTAGCCTTCGACAGGGGCTCCTACGAGCAGTACTTC. Protein translation: CASSLAFDRGSYEQYF. Recombination linked TRBV7-9 to TRBJ2-7, and 8 junction bases match TRBD1. CDR1 and CDR2 were assigned from the germline V gene (reference sequence) as SEHNR and FQNEAQ. V is cut back by 0 bases and J by 0 bases, with 4 bases in the junction unmatched. The CDR3 contains 16 residues, cysteine and phenylalanine counted. Of all the DNA, just the CDR3 is kept, 48 bases in frame from base 1. The entire variable domain, with the stretches around the CDR3 drawn from the reference TRBV7-9 and TRBJ2-7 proteins, is DTGVSQNPRHKITKRGQNVTFRCDPISEHNRLYWYRQTLGQGPEFLTYFQNEAQLEKSRLLSDRFSAERPKGSFSTLEIQRTEQGDSAMYLCASSLAFDRGSYEQYFGPGTRLTVT.